This T cell receptor (beta chain) was sequenced in a study of regulatory T cells in long-lasting Graves disease. Time point described: persistent/refractory GD, antithyroid drugs over 5 years with positive TRAb. The TCR library was prepared using RNA isolated from PBMCs. Construction of TCR beta libraries relied on iRepertoire HTBI primers and on Arm-PCR targeting CDR3 regions. MiXCR, applied by TCRdb to the multiplex PCR reads, yields one record per CDR3 protein. Of around 400,000 distinct CDR3 sequences listed, around a fifth are singletons. The receptor's source is a female donor with Graves disease. The sample was peripheral blood mononuclear cells (PBMCs), taken when the disease was refractory, from a patient treated with antithyroid drugs.

The CDR3 DNA follows: TGTGCCAGCAGCCAAAGCCGTGACAGGCTAGGGGAGACCCAGTACTTC. Amino acids: CASSQSRDRLGETQYF. J is TRBJ2-5 and V is TRBV14; maybe TRBD1 (6 bases). This CDR3 has 16 residues. V lost 2 bases, J lost 5 bases, and 18 bases lay in between. The germline V gene has CDR1 SGHDN and CDR2 FVKESK.